A selection of T cell receptor beta chains follows, all from one sample in a study of blood T cell repertoires in COVID-19. Sequenced by immunoSEQ multiplex PCR; TCRdb stores in-frame clones only, minus some. The sample lists 65,000 to 70,000 clones; 91% were seen once. The specimen was peripheral blood. These receptors all come from a human donor with active COVID-19. The donor label of this sample is uncertain. The CDR3 runs from the conserved cysteine through the conserved F or W. The D gene is left open where the match is weak. Where a row states a size, it is once, few, many or the class of an expanded clone; other rows omit it.

>NA|13|TRBV28|TRBJ2-7|NA
TGTGCCAGCGAGGGGGGACAGACCTACGAGCAGTACTTC
CASEGGQTYEQYF
>NA|15|TRBV6-2/TRBV6-3|TRBJ1-5|NA
TGTGCCAGCAGTTACGACGGACAGTTCAATCAGCCCCAGCATTTT
CASSYDGQFNQPQHF
>NA|13|TRBV30|TRBJ1-3|NA
TGTGCCTGGAGTGGCCAGACTGGAAACACCATATATTTT
CAWSGQTGNTIYF
>NA|12|TRBV7-2|TRBJ2-7|NA
TGTGCCAGCAGCTTGAGCTCCTACGAGCAGTACTTC
CASSLSSYEQYF
>NA|15|TRBV3-1/TRBV3-2|TRBJ2-7|NA
TGTGCCAGCAGCCAAGTCGGTGGGGGCTACAACGAGCAGTACTTC
CASSQVGGGYNEQYF
>NA|13|TRBV24-1|TRBJ2-7|NA
TGTGCCACCAGTGATTCCAACCAGGAAAAGCAGTACTTC
CATSDSNQEKQYF
>once|18|TRBV19|TRBJ2-7|TRBD2
TGTGCCAGTAGTATCGGACTAGCGGGAGTCACCGGAGCCTACGAGCAGTACTTC
CASSIGLAGVTGAYEQYF
>NA|20|TRBV4-3|TRBJ2-1|TRBD2
TGCGCCAGCAGCCAAGATATTAGACTAGCGGGCCGGAGCTCCTACAATGAGCAGTTCTTC
CASSQDIRLAGRSSYNEQFF
>NA|17|TRBV9|TRBJ2-1|NA
TGTGCCAGCAGCCATCAGCCGAGGGAGACAACTTACAATGAGCAGTTCTTC
CASSHQPRETTYNEQFF
>NA|15|TRBV7-3|TRBJ2-7|TRBD2
TGTGCCAGCAGCCCCCGGACTAGCGGGAGGGCCGCGCAGTACTTC
CASSPRTSGRAAQYF
>NA|14|TRBV20-1|TRBJ2-4|NA
TGCAGTGCTAGTTACGGTGGCGACTCGAACATTCAGTACTTC
CSASYGGDSNIQYF
>NA|17|TRBV7-3|TRBJ2-3|TRBD2
TGTGCCAGCAGCTTGGTCCCGACAGCGGGAAGCACAGATACGCAGTATTTT
CASSLVPTAGSTDTQYF
>once|15|TRBV28|TRBJ1-5|TRBD1
TGTGCCAGCAGTACCGACAGGGGAGGCAATCAGCCCCAGCATTTT
CASSTDRGGNQPQHF
>NA|15|TRBV11-3|TRBJ2-2|NA
TGTGCCAGCAGCTTAGCAGCGGGTCGCACCGGGGAGCTGTTTTTT
CASSLAAGRTGELFF
>NA|13|TRBV6-1|TRBJ2-7|NA
TGTGCCAGCAGTGAACTAGGGGACTACGAGCAGTACTTC
CASSELGDYEQYF
>NA|13|TRBV6-6|TRBJ1-4|TRBD1
TGTGCCAGCAGACAGGGGGTCAATGAAAAACTGTTTTTT
CASRQGVNEKLFF
>NA|13|TRBV7-8|TRBJ1-5|TRBD1
TGTGCCAGCAGCTTCGACAGGGGCCAGCCCCAGCATTTT
CASSFDRGQPQHF
>NA|16|TRBV3-1/TRBV3-2|TRBJ2-1|TRBD1
TGTGCCAGCAGCCAAGACTTCGGGACAGGGTCCCATGAGCAGTTCTTC
CASSQDFGTGSHEQFF
>NA|17|TRBV7-9|TRBJ2-1|TRBD2
TGTGCCAGCACAAAACGCGCCGGGACTAGCGGGAGTAATGAGCAGTTCTTC
CASTKRAGTSGSNEQFF
>NA|13|TRBV6-5|TRBJ2-3|NA
TGTGCCAGCAATAACGGGGACACAGATACGCAGTATTTT
CASNNGDTDTQYF
>NA|15|TRBV3-1/TRBV3-2|TRBJ1-2|TRBD1
TGTGCCAGCAGCACAGGGACAGGGGGAAACTATGGCTACACCTTC
CASSTGTGGNYGYTF
>NA|14|TRBV27|TRBJ2-5|NA
TGTGCCAGCAGTTTAGAAGGGGGCCAAGAGACCCAGTACTTC
CASSLEGGQETQYF
>NA|12|TRBV25-1|TRBJ2-7|TRBD1
TGTGCCAGGGGGGACAGAACCTACGAGCAGTACTTC
CARGDRTYEQYF
>NA|13|TRBV12-3/TRBV12-4|TRBJ2-1|NA
TGTGCCAGCAGCCACGGCTCCTACAATGAGCAGTTCTTC
CASSHGSYNEQFF
>NA|14|TRBV15|TRBJ2-2|NA
TGTGCCACCAGCTTCGAGCGGAGCACCGGGGAGCTGTTTTTT
CATSFERSTGELFF
>NA|15|TRBV6-1|TRBJ2-1|TRBD2
TGTGCCAGCAGTGAGGGACTAGCGGGACACGATGAGCAGTTCTTC
CASSEGLAGHDEQFF
>NA|14|TRBV5-4|TRBJ2-5|NA
TGTGCCAGCAGCTTGGCCAGGGGACGGGAGACCCAGTACTTC
CASSLARGRETQYF
>NA|15|TRBV15|TRBJ2-3|TRBD2
TGTGCCACCAGCAACGTTGGACTAGCGGGAGATACGCAGTATTTT
CATSNVGLAGDTQYF